Here is one T cell receptor (beta chain) with its context. The data originate from a study of shared clonotypes between healthy human individuals. This CDR3 comprises 13 residues. Germline loops: CDR1 SGHNT, CDR2 YENEEA. V gave up 1 base and J gave up 6 bases, with 7 bases separating them. The data were produced by immunoSEQ multiplex PCR, yet TCRdb's version contains in-frame clones alone and is incomplete. The table records around 2.5 million clones, roughly 93% of them present only once. The clonotype was recovered from a man in his late teens or twenties in good health. Some clones in this sample may be carry-over from other donors' samples. The chain employs TRBV11-3 and TRBJ2-1; D is unclear. Material for sequencing was naive CD4+ T cells from PBMCs. Subset indicated: CD45RA+ positively selected. For the CDR3, the DNA is TGTGCCAGCAGCTTAGGCCCCCCCAATGAGCAGTTCTTC. Translation gives CASSLGPPNEQFF.